The following is a TCR beta chain sequence with its context. Its target is not known. These data come from a study of vaccination and CD4 T cells after COVID-19. As to treatment: approximately nine-day PBMC culture with coronavirus spike peptide pools or control peptides (ViraFEST assay). Gathered ahead of the COVID-19 pandemic (2011-2018) were the CD4+ T cells of the unexposed donor. CDR3 size: 15 residues. V shed 1 base and J shed 2 bases, with 9 bases lying between them. Germline CDR1 DFQATT, CDR2 SNEGSKA (reference sequence). An Oncomine TCR Beta short-read assay was used to sequence the DNA from cultured CD4+ T cells. TCRdb redid the calling of the PCR reads with MiXCR, one entry per CDR3 protein. The repertoire has about 4,500 distinct CDR3 sequences, roughly two thirds of them found once; the top ten carry about 32%.

This TCR derives from a human donor in good health. Material: CD4+ T cells from blood, cultured in vitro. The chain combines TRBV20-1 with TRBJ1-6; D not resolved. CDR3 in DNA: TGCAGTGCTAGAGCTGACCCCACCTATAATTCACCCCTCCACTTT. Translated: CSARADPTYNSPLHF.